One and the same sample provided the 10 T cell receptor beta chains below, sequenced in a study of T-cell memory formation after mild COVID-19. TCRdb fed the 5' RACE reads into MiXCR, producing one record per CDR3 protein. The sample yields 92,000 or so distinct CDR3 sequences, around 15% seen once. Sequencing was performed on PBMCs or a T cell subset sorted from them (not recorded which). The receptors were gathered from a man in his late teens or twenties who had mild COVID-19 (a few samples of this study predate the infection). Cell type and time point are not known.

This clonotype has at least ten counts. As DNA, the CDR3 is TGTGCCAGCACGCCGACGCAGTACGTC. The encoded protein is CASTPTQYV. The chain has TRBV6-2 or TRBV6-3 and TRBJ2-7; no reliable D call. With 7 bases removed from V and 9 bases from J, the gap between germline ends came to 7 bases. Germline values: CDR1 MNHEY, CDR2 SVGEGT. The CDR3 sequence is 9 residues long.

A few counts support this clonotype. The chain recombines TRBV7-9 with TRBJ2-7, with 10 positions matching TRBD1. The CDR3 is made up of 15 amino acids. The V and J ends lost 5 bases and 6 bases, in that order; junction bases with no gene match: 10. The germline V gene has CDR1 SEHNR and CDR2 FQNEAQ (reference sequence). The CDR3 sequence: CASSVDRGQGSEQYF. The CDR3 DNA reads TGTGCCAGCAGCGTAGACCGGGGACAGGGGTCCGAGCAGTACTTC. Variable domain in full (rest from reference TRBV7-9 and TRBJ2-7): DTGVSQNPRHKITKRGQNVTFRCDPISEHNRLYWYRQTLGQGPEFLTYFQNEAQLEKSRLLSDRFSAERPKGSFSTLEIQRTEQGDSAMYLCASSVDRGQGSEQYFGPGTRLTVT.

This clonotype was detected a few times. The chain carries TRBV5-1 and TRBJ2-3, with D uncertain. Germline V gives CDR1 SGHRS, CDR2 YFSETQ. The CDR3 spans 13 residues. Deletions cut 2 bases from V and 4 bases from J, with 8 bases between. The CDR3 DNA follows: TGCGCCAGCAGCTTCCTAGGCCCAGATACGCAGTATTTT. This encodes CASSFLGPDTQYF.

This chain joins TRBV4-3 and TRBJ2-5; 9 positions agree with TRBD2. CDR1 and CDR2 (germline): LGHNA, YSLEER. The CDR3 runs 16 residues. V lost 0 bases and J lost 3; bases outside the gene matches: 5. CDR3 sequence (DNA): TGCGCCAGCAGCCAAGATCAAGGACTAGCGAAAGAGACCCAGTACTTC. Its translation is CASSQDQGLAKETQYF.

This chain connects TRBV18 to TRBJ1-4; maybe TRBD1 (5 bases). Germline lookup yields CDR1 KGHSH and CDR2 LQKENI. V lost 0 bases and J 4 bases, leaving 6 bases between the germline ends. The CDR3 contains 14 residues. The CDR3 sequence is CASSPPGHNEKLFF. CDR3 nucleotides: TGTGCCAGCTCACCACCAGGACATAATGAAAAACTGTTTTTT.

This clonotype has only a few counts. The chain is built from TRBV9 and TRBJ2-3; 7 bases align to TRBD1. Trimming cost V 0 bases and J 0 bases; bases outside gene matches: 4. The germline gives CDR1 SGDLS, CDR2 YYNGEE. The CDR3 covers 16 residues. The CDR3 DNA is TGTGCCAGCAGCGTAGAGGGGGCCACCAGCACAGATACGCAGTATTTT. This gives the protein CASSVEGATSTDTQYF. The full variable domain, with the rest looked up from reference TRBV9 and TRBJ2-3, is DSGVTQTPKHLITATGQRVTLRCSPRSGDLSVYWYQQSLDQGLQFLIQYYNGEERAKGNILERFSAQQFPDLHSELNLSSLELGDSALYFCASSVEGATSTDTQYFGPGTRLTVL.

This rearrangement joins TRBV7-2 to TRBJ1-6, with 7 bases aligning to TRBD1. The CDR3 loop spans 16 amino acids. Germline CDR1 reads SGHTA; CDR2 reads FQGNSA. Trimming cost V 5 bases and J 7 bases; bases outside gene matches: 11. DNA of the CDR3: TGTGCCAGCAGCATTACCAGGGGGTCGGACAATTCACCCCTCCACTTT. Translation gives CASSITRGSDNSPLHF.

This clonotype was observed a handful of times. V gene TRBV4-2 combines with J gene TRBJ2-3, with 8 bases aligning to TRBD2. This CDR3 region has 16 residues. The ends lost 2 bases at V and 6 bases at J; junction bases unmatched: 10. The germline CDR1 and CDR2 sequences are LGHNA and YNFKEQ. The CDR3 region is CASSQIAGTTQDTQYF. In DNA, the CDR3 is TGTGCCAGCAGCCAAATAGCGGGGACCACGCAGGATACGCAGTATTTT.

This clonotype was found many times. This sequence joins TRBV3-1 and TRBJ1-3; TRBD1 matches 8 bases. After removal of 6 bases from V and 2 bases from J, the junction contained 6 bases not matched to a gene. The CDR3 contains 15 residues. The germline V gene encodes CDR1 LGHDT and CDR2 YNNKEL (reference sequence). The CDR3 DNA follows: TGTGCCAGCAGTCTGACAGGGGACGCTGGAAACACCATATATTTT. Its translation is CASSLTGDAGNTIYF.

This clonotype was detected a few times. The chain uses TRBV27 and TRBJ1-2; unclear D gene. CDR1 MNHEY and CDR2 SMNVEV come from the germline V gene (reference sequence). V lost 0 bases and J 1 base, leaving 9 bases between the germline ends. The length of the CDR3 is 15 residues. The CDR3 loop is CASSLSRTVNYGYTF. The CDR3 DNA follows: TGTGCCAGCAGTTTATCAAGGACCGTTAACTATGGCTACACCTTC.